The 30 T cell receptor beta chains below were found in one sample sequenced in a study of CD8 T cells in ankylosing spondylitis. From the 5' RACE reads, TCRdb called clonotypes with MiXCR, one entry per CDR3 protein. The sample carries a few hundred thousand distinct CDR3 sequences, just under 7.5% recorded once. For these TCRs, the target antigens are not known. Study results and caveats: Blood from ankylosing spondylitis patients appeared to carry a characteristic roughly eight-variant TCR beta motif.

The sequencing sample was made of blood, either unsorted or a sorted T cell fraction (not recorded which). The receptors stem from a male donor with ankylosing spondylitis.

This clonotype was counted a few times. The rearrangement uses TRBV7-8 and TRBJ2-7; D call uncertain. The CDR3 extends over 17 amino acids. Germline CDR1 and CDR2: SGHVS and FQNEAQ. V shed 4 bases and J shed 6 bases, with 25 bases lying between them. The CDR3 spells CASSSFPLGAIEIEQYF. As DNA, the CDR3 is TGTGCCAGCAGCTCTTTCCCCCTGGGTGCAATAGAGATCGAGCAGTACTTC.

This clonotype was recorded at least ten times. This chain connects TRBV6-2 or TRBV6-3 to TRBJ2-7; 7 bases fit TRBD2. The length of the CDR3 is 12 residues. Unmatched junction bases numbered 8, after V lost 6 bases and J lost 9 bases. Per germline, CDR1 MNHEY and CDR2 SVGEGT. CDR3 sequence: CASSTRLAPQYF. CDR3 DNA sequence: TGTGCCAGCAGCACCCGACTAGCACCGCAGTACTTC.

This clonotype has ten or more counts. The V gene is TRBV12-3 or TRBV12-4, the J gene TRBJ2-2; D uncertain. Trimming shortened V by 3 bases and J by 1 base, and 9 bases separated the two germline ends. The CDR3 loop spans 15 amino acids. Here the CDR3 DNA reads TGTGCCAGCAGTTTCCCAGCCAAGAACACCGGGGAGCTGTTTTTT. This codes for CASSFPAKNTGELFF.

This clonotype has only a few counts. The chain uses TRBV6-5 and TRBJ1-1, with unresolved D. Germline lookup yields CDR1 MNHEY and CDR2 SVGAGI. V lost 2 bases and J lost 0, with 7 bases in between. This CDR3 has 14 amino acids. The CDR3 DNA sequence: TGTGCCAGCAGTTACACGGGAGTGAACACTGAAGCTTTCTTT. Protein sequence: CASSYTGVNTEAFF.

This clonotype was counted many times. V is TRBV29-1 and J is TRBJ2-1; 14 nucleotides align to TRBD2. V lost 8 bases, J lost 6 bases, and 6 bases stayed unmatched. CDR1 and CDR2 from the germline V gene are SQVTM and ANQGSEA. The CDR3 is 14 amino acids. CDR3 region: CSTTSGRAGNEQFF. DNA for the CDR3: TGCAGCACGACTAGCGGGAGGGCTGGCAATGAGCAGTTCTTC.

In its sample, this clonotype was seen many times. This chain uses TRBV9 with TRBJ2-5; 9 nucleotides agree with TRBD1. CDR1 and CDR2 from the germline V gene are SGDLS and YYNGEE. The CDR3 consists of 16 residues. With V trimmed by 0 bases and J by 6 bases, 9 bases remained unmatched. The CDR3 DNA sequence: TGTGCCAGCAGCGTAGACCTGACAGGGGGATCACAGACCCAGTACTTC. Its translation is CASSVDLTGGSQTQYF. Supplemented by reference TRBV9 and TRBJ2-5, the full variable domain reads DSGVTQTPKHLITATGQRVTLRCSPRSGDLSVYWYQQSLDQGLQFLIQYYNGEERAKGNILERFSAQQFPDLHSELNLSSLELGDSALYFCASSVDLTGGSQTQYFGPGTRLLVL.

This clonotype was recorded at least ten times. This sequence joins TRBV29-1 and TRBJ2-7, with 10 bases fitting TRBD2. The V segment lost 6 bases and the J segment 0 bases; nucleotides outside the gene matches: 8. The CDR3 sequence is 15 residues long. CDR1 and CDR2 from the germline V gene are SQVTM and ANQGSEA. In nucleotides, the CDR3 is TGCAGCGTAGTCCGTAGCGGGGGGAGCTCCTACGAGCAGTACTTC. This sequence encodes CSVVRSGGSSYEQYF.

This clonotype occurred many times. A junction boundary mismatches the germline segment, possibly from a read error. The chain carries TRBV5-1 and TRBJ2-3; the D gene is possibly TRBD1 (6 bases). The CDR3 runs 14 residues. CDR1 and CDR2 (germline): SGHRS, YFSETQ. CDR3 sequence: CASSLDRVTDPQYF. Written as DNA, the CDR3 is TGCGCCAGCAGCTTGGACAGGGTAACAGATCCGCAGTATTTT.

There are a few counts of this clonotype. The V and J genes are TRBV5-1 and TRBJ1-1, with D possibly being TRBD1 (5 bases). Germline-derived CDR1 and CDR2 are SGHRS and YFSETQ. CDR3 length: 15 residues. The V gene lost 3 bases and the J gene lost 0 bases, with 12 bases spanning the gap. The CDR3 spells CASSSSGRMNTEAFF. CDR3 DNA: TGCGCCAGCAGCTCTTCGGGACGGATGAACACTGAAGCTTTCTTT.

The chain employs TRBV13 and TRBJ1-1; D remains unclear. V lost 1 base and J 7 bases, leaving 13 bases between the germline ends. CDR1 and CDR2 from the germline V gene are PRHDT and FYEKMQ (reference sequence). The CDR3 contains 14 residues. Here the CDR3 reads CASSLEGTSIEAFF. CDR3 nucleotide sequence: TGTGCCAGCAGCTTAGAGGGAACCTCGATTGAAGCTTTCTTT.

The rearrangement links TRBV4-1 to TRBJ2-7, with 7 bases aligning to TRBD2. The length of the CDR3 is 19 residues. V was pared by 5 bases and J by 4 bases, with 23 bases of the junction left unmatched. The germline gives CDR1 MGHRA, CDR2 YSYEKL. Here the CDR3 reads CASSTRWLAAGGVAYEQYF. The CDR3 coding sequence is TGCGCCAGCAGCACCCGGTGGCTAGCGGCCGGAGGGGTTGCTTACGAGCAGTACTTC.

This clonotype came up many times. The chain uses TRBV28 and TRBJ2-2; 8 bases are a match to TRBD1. The CDR3 is 15 amino acids. Losses at the gene ends were 6 bases for V and 2 bases for J; bases not matched to a gene: 5. Per the germline V gene, CDR1 is MDHEN and CDR2 is SYDVKM. The CDR3 DNA reads TGTGCCAGCAGAAGGACAGGGCTCAACACCGGGGAGCTGTTTTTT. This gives the protein CASRRTGLNTGELFF.

This clonotype was counted ten times or more. This chain joins TRBV4-1 and TRBJ1-1; no clear D gene. CDR1 is MGHRA, CDR2 YSYEKL, per germline. CDR3 size: 13 residues. V lost 3 bases, J lost 1 base, and 6 bases lay in between. CDR3 loop: CASSHTENTEAFF. The DNA for the CDR3 is TGCGCCAGCAGCCATACAGAGAACACTGAAGCTTTCTTT.

This chain connects TRBV12-5 to TRBJ1-1, with 10 nucleotides matching TRBD1. The CDR3 sequence is 15 residues long. V dropped 5 bases and J dropped 0; count of bases not matched to a gene: 3. Germline V gene lookup returns CDR1 LGHNT and CDR2 FRNRAP. CDR3 in amino acids: CASGLGQGMNTEAFF. The CDR3 coding sequence is TGTGCTAGTGGTCTGGGACAGGGGATGAACACTGAAGCTTTCTTT.

This clonotype was recorded at least ten times. The chain joins TRBV4-3 to TRBJ2-6; 8 nucleotides match TRBD1. This CDR3 is 18 amino acids long. Unmatched junction bases numbered 9, after V lost 5 bases and J lost 0 bases. CDR1 and CDR2 (germline): LGHNA, YSLEER. CDR3 sequence: CASSADRVLLSGANVLTF. The CDR3 coding sequence is TGCGCCAGCAGCGCGGACAGGGTTCTCCTCTCTGGGGCCAACGTCCTGACTTTC.

The genes are TRBV6-5 and TRBJ1-1; maybe TRBD1 (5 bases). Trimming shortened V by 2 bases and J by 1 base, and 17 bases separated the two germline ends. The CDR3 length is 17 residues. Germline CDR1 is MNHEY and CDR2 is SVGAGI. This CDR3 is CASSYNGPRGENTEAFF. CDR3 in DNA: TGTGCCAGCAGTTACAACGGGCCTCGGGGGGAGAACACTGAAGCTTTCTTT.

In its sample, this clonotype was seen many times. The J gene is TRBJ1-1, the V gene TRBV20-1, with 9 bases fitting TRBD1. Germline loops: CDR1 DFQATT, CDR2 SNEGSKA (reference sequence). Losses at the gene ends were 6 bases for V and 3 bases for J; bases not matched to a gene: 5. CDR3 size: 13 residues. CDR3 DNA sequence: TGCAGTGCGACAGGGGGTCGGTACACTGAAGCTTTCTTT. Residues: CSATGGRYTEAFF.

This clonotype came up a few times. CDR3 nucleotide sequence: TGTGCCACCAGTGATTCCAGGGGGTCCGTCACAGATACGCAGTATTTT. It is translated as CATSDSRGSVTDTQYF. The chain employs TRBV24-1 and TRBJ2-3; 7 nucleotides agree with TRBD1. There are 16 residues in the CDR3. With 2 bases clipped from V and 2 bases from J, the junction kept 6 bases outside the gene matches. Germline values: CDR1 KGHDR, CDR2 SFDVKD.

This clonotype appeared a single time. This chain connects TRBV27 to TRBJ2-7; the match to TRBD2 covers 7 bases. Germline CDR1 is MNHEY and CDR2 is SMNVEV (reference sequence). V was pared by 4 bases and J by 5 bases, with 5 bases of the junction left unmatched. This CDR3 spans 13 amino acids. CDR3 in DNA: TGTGCCAGCAGTTATTCTAGCGGCCACGAGCAGTACTTC. It is translated as CASSYSSGHEQYF.

This clonotype was counted many times. The genes are TRBV29-1 and TRBJ1-1; possibly TRBD1 for D (5 bases). The CDR3 consists of 13 residues. The ends were cut back, 5 bases at V and 6 bases at J, with 16 bases in the middle. Germline values: CDR1 SQVTM, CDR2 ANQGSEA. In nucleotides, the CDR3 is TGCAGCGTTCGCGGGGGTTCCAGCTCTGAAGCTTTCTTT. It translates to CSVRGGSSSEAFF.

This clonotype has ten or more counts. J is TRBJ2-1 and V is TRBV4-1, with 14 bases that match TRBD2. The CDR3 length is 21 residues. V shed 3 bases and J 0 bases; nucleotides not matched to a gene: 13. The germline V gene encodes CDR1 MGHRA and CDR2 YSYEKL. CDR3 nucleotides: TGCGCCAGCAGCCAGCAATTTGGACTAGCGGGAGGCGGGAGCTCCTACAATGAGCAGTTCTTC. Residues: CASSQQFGLAGGGSSYNEQFF.

This clonotype was seen ten or more times. This rearrangement joins TRBV4-1 to TRBJ2-7; D may be TRBD1 (7 bases). Germline values: CDR1 MGHRA, CDR2 YSYEKL. Trimming stripped 0 bases from V and 1 base from J, with 13 bases between. The CDR3 spans 16 residues. In DNA, the CDR3 is TGCGCCAGCAGCCAAGATGGGGGGACAGCGTCCTACGAGCAGTACTTC. The encoded protein is CASSQDGGTASYEQYF.

This clonotype was detected many times. As DNA, the CDR3 is TGCAGTGCTAGAGATCAGGGCGGGAGGGCCTACGAGCAGTACTTC. Translated, it gives CSARDQGGRAYEQYF. The chain uses TRBV20-1 and TRBJ2-7, with 9 bases lining up with TRBD2. The CDR3 is 15 residues long. With 0 bases clipped from V and 2 bases from J, the junction kept 5 bases outside the gene matches. Germline CDR1 DFQATT, CDR2 SNEGSKA (reference sequence).

This clonotype was detected ten times or more. The chain joins TRBV7-3 to TRBJ1-1; D is unresolved. With 0 bases removed from V and 5 bases from J, the gap between germline ends came to 7 bases. This CDR3 is 13 amino acids long. Germline CDR1 and CDR2: SGHTA and FQGTGA. The CDR3 region is CASSLTLRTEAFF. DNA of the CDR3: TGTGCCAGCAGCTTAACTCTAAGAACTGAAGCTTTCTTT.

In its sample, this clonotype was seen a few times. V gene TRBV25-1 combines with J gene TRBJ2-1; D remains ambiguous. The length of the CDR3 is 11 residues. Looked up from germline, CDR1 is MGHDK and CDR2 is SYGVNS. Trimming took off 3 bases at V and 4 bases at J, with 1 base between the two ends. CDR3 region: CASSEYNEQFF. In DNA form, the CDR3 reads TGTGCCAGCAGTGAGTACAATGAGCAGTTCTTC.

The chain uses TRBV19 and TRBJ1-2, with D possibly matching TRBD1 (5 bases). Germline V CDR1 and CDR2: LNHDA, SQIVND (reference sequence). The V and J ends lost 7 bases and 7 bases respectively, with 13 bases between them. The CDR3 loop spans 12 amino acids. CDR3 sequence: CASTPGDFGYTF. CDR3 DNA sequence: TGTGCCAGTACCCCTGGGGACTTTGGCTACACCTTC.

This clonotype came up a few times. The CDR3: CASSQGAHNSPLHF. CDR3 nucleotide sequence: TGTGCCAGCAGCCAGGGAGCGCATAATTCACCCCTCCACTTT. The chain is built from TRBV9 and TRBJ1-6; possible D gene TRBD1, 5 bases. The CDR3 sequence is 14 residues long. CDR1 is SGDLS, CDR2 YYNGEE, per germline. Trimming removed 4 bases at V and 5 bases at J, with 10 bases between.

In this sample, this clonotype turned up many times. The chain couples TRBV7-9 to TRBJ2-7; D is possibly TRBD2 (5 bases). Trimming pared 5 bases from V and 3 bases from J, leaving 14 bases between. The germline V gene encodes CDR1 SEHNR and CDR2 FQNEAQ (reference sequence). The CDR3 is made up of 14 amino acids. CDR3 loop: CASSPSGLVYEQYF. Here the CDR3 DNA reads TGTGCCAGCAGCCCGAGCGGACTTGTCTACGAGCAGTACTTC.

The table lists this clonotype with many counts. The rearrangement joins TRBV4-3 to TRBJ2-7; D perhaps matches TRBD2 (6 bases). This CDR3 has 15 amino acids. The V and J ends lost 3 bases and 2 bases respectively, with 14 bases between them. Germline V gene lookup returns CDR1 LGHNA and CDR2 YSLEER. The CDR3 nucleotides read TGCGCCAGCAGCCAGGGACTGACTAGAGCCTACGAGCAGTACTTC. Encoded protein: CASSQGLTRAYEQYF.

The V call is TRBV9, the J call TRBJ2-2; D is uncertain. The CDR3 contains 14 residues. V was pared by 0 bases and J by 1 base, with 4 bases between. Germline V gene sequence: CDR1 SGDLS, CDR2 YYNGEE. CDR3 sequence (DNA): TGTGCCAGCAGCGTAGGGGTGAACACCGGGGAGCTGTTTTTT. Protein sequence: CASSVGVNTGELFF.